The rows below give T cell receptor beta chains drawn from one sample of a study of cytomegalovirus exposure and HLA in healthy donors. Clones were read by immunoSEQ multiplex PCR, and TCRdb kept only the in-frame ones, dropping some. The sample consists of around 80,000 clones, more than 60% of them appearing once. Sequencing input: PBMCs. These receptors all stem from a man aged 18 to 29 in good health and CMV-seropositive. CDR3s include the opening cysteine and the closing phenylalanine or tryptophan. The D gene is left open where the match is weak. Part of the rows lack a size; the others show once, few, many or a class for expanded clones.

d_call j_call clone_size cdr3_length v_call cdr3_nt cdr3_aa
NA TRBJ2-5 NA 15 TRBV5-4 TGTGCCAGCAGCTTGAAAGTTCCGGTCGCAGAGACCCAGTACTTC CASSLKVPVAETQYF
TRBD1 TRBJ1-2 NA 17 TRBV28 TGTGCCAGCAGTTCATACAGCGGACAGGGGACTTCGTATGGCTACACCTTC CASSSYSGQGTSYGYTF
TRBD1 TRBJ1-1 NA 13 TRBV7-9 TGTGCCAGCAGCCTAGGGACAGCCTTTGAAGCTTTCTTT CASSLGTAFEAFF
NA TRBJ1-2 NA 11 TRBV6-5 TGTGCCAGCAGTGACAGCTATGGCTACACCTTC CASSDSYGYTF
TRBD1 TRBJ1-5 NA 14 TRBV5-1 TGCGCCAGCAGCACGGGGACAGCCGAACAGCCCCAGCATTTT CASSTGTAEQPQHF
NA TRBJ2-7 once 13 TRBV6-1 TGTGCCAGCTGGAAAGCTAGAGGCTACGAGCAGTACTTC CASWKARGYEQYF
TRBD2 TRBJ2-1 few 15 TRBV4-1 TGCGCCAGCAACCCGAGACTAGCACTAGACAATGAGCAGTTCTTC CASNPRLALDNEQFF
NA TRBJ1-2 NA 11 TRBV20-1 TGCAGTGCTAGAGCGGGAAATGGCTACACCTTC CSARAGNGYTF
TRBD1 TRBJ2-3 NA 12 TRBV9 TGTGCCAGCAGCGTAGCAGGGGGCAGGCAGTATTTT CASSVAGGRQYF
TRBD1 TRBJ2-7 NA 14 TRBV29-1 TGCAGCGTTGGGCGGGACAGGGGCTCCTACGAGCAGTACTTC CSVGRDRGSYEQYF
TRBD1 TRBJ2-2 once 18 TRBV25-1 TGTGCCAGCAGTGGGACCTGGGGACAGGGGGCTAACACCGGGGAGCTGTTTTTT CASSGTWGQGANTGELFF
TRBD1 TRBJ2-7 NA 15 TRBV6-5 TGTGCCAGCAGTTACGGACAGGGGGCTTCGTACGAGCAGTACTTC CASSYGQGASYEQYF
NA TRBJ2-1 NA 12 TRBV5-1 TGCGCCAGCAGTATCGCGGTCGATGAGCAGTTCTTC CASSIAVDEQFF
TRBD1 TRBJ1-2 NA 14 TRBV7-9 TGTGCCAGCAGCTTAGAAGGGACAGGGCATGGCTACACCTTC CASSLEGTGHGYTF
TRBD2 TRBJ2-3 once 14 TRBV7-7 TGTGCTAGCAGCCGCACTAGCGGCACAGATACGCAGTATTTT CASSRTSGTDTQYF
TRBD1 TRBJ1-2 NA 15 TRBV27 TGTGCCAGCAGTTCACAGGGGGCGAGCGTGCGTGGCTACACCTTC CASSSQGASVRGYTF
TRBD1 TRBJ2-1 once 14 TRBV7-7 TGTGCTAGCAGCTTAGCAGGGGGCTACAATGAGCAGTTCTTC CASSLAGGYNEQFF
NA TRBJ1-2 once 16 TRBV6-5 TGTGCCAGCAGTTGGTCAGGGTCTTATTCTAACTATGGCTACACCTTC CASSWSGSYSNYGYTF